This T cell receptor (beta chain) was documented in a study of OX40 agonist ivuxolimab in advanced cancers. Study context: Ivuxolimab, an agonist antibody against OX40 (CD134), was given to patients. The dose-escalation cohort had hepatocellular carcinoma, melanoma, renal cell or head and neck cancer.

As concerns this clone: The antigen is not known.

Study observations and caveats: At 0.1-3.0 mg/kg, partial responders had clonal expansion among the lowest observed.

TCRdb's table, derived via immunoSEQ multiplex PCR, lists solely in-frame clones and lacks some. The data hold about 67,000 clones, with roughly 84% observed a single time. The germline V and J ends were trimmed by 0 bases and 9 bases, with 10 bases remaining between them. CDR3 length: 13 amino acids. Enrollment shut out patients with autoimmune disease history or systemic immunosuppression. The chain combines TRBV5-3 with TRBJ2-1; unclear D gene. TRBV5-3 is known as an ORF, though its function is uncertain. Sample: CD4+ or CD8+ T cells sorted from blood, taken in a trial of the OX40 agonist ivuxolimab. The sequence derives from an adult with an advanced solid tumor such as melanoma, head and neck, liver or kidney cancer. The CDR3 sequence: CARSLGPASEQFF. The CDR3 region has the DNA TGTGCCAGAAGCTTGGGGCCCGCGTCTGAGCAGTTCTTC.